This TCR beta chain derives from a study of blood T cell repertoires in COVID-19. Turning to the study itself: The United States, Italy and Spain were the sources of the acute and convalescent COVID-19 samples. T cells, B-cell-depleted T cells, or PBMCs provided the cDNA or gDNA that served as material.

TCRdb keeps only in-frame clones here, not all; method: immunoSEQ multiplex PCR. Of more than 50,000 clones in the sample, 77% were seen once. V lost 1 base and J lost 4, with 10 bases in between. Germline CDR1 SGHRS, CDR2 YFSETQ. The CDR3 totals 14 residues. The receptor's source is a man aged 65 to 79 with active or convalescent COVID-19. V and J are TRBV5-1 and TRBJ2-3; tentatively, D is TRBD2 (5 bases). Sequenced sample: peripheral blood. CDR3: CASSLNAGADTQYF. In DNA form, the CDR3 reads TGCGCCAGCAGCTTGAATGCCGGGGCAGATACGCAGTATTTT.